The source of this T cell receptor (beta chain) is a study of T-cell memory formation after mild COVID-19. The study, taken as a whole, reports: Detection of some responders pre-infection suggested pre-existing cross-reactive memory T cells participated.

Germline V gene data show CDR1 as SQVTM and CDR2 as ANQGSEA. The CDR3 consists of 12 residues. Trimming took off 4 bases at V and 2 bases at J, with 8 bases between the two ends. Researchers used 5'RACE with constant-segment primers to make TCR alpha and TCR beta cDNA libraries that carry sample barcodes and UMIs. Each CDR3 protein gets one entry after TCRdb re-called the 5' RACE reads with MiXCR. The sample lists 250,000 to 400,000 distinct CDR3 sequences, approximately 15% occurring once. This clonotype appeared a few times. The antigen remains undetermined. The TCR was taken from a man between 18 and 29 years old who had mild COVID-19 (a few samples of this study predate the infection). Cell type and time point are not known. This chain links TRBV29-1 with TRBJ2-5; D is unclear. Material for sequencing was PBMCs or a T cell subset sorted from them (not recorded which). The CDR3 nucleotides are TGCAGCGTTGTGTACACTCAAGAGACCCAGTACTTC. This codes for CSVVYTQETQYF.